This T cell receptor (beta chain) came from a study of CD8 T cells in ankylosing spondylitis. Study outcomes and limitations: Reports say disease-linked clones showed up significantly more in matched ankylosing spondylitis synovial fluid. Within ankylosing spondylitis blood, a TCR beta motif made up of under 10 highly homologous variants appeared to be characteristic. Both synovial fluid and blood in reactive arthritis had previously been reported to carry some motif variants.

As to this clonotype: Its antigen is not identified.

CDR3 length: 16 amino acids. CDR1 LGHNA and CDR2 YNFKEQ come from the germline V gene. V lost 8 bases, J lost 4 bases, and 11 bases stayed unmatched. With molecular barcodes, quantitative 5'-RACE was used to make the TCR beta libraries. From the 5' RACE reads, TCRdb called clonotypes with MiXCR, one entry per CDR3 protein. The sample consists of about 160,000 distinct CDR3 sequences, approximately 44% of them appearing once. V and J are TRBV4-2 and TRBJ2-1; the match to TRBD2 covers 10 bases. This receptor was identified in a male donor with ankylosing spondylitis. The specimen was synovial fluid, either unsorted or a sorted T cell fraction (not recorded which). CDR3 amino acids: CASGPFLAGDYNEQFF. In DNA, the CDR3 is TGTGCCAGCGGCCCTTTCCTAGCGGGGGATTACAATGAGCAGTTCTTC.